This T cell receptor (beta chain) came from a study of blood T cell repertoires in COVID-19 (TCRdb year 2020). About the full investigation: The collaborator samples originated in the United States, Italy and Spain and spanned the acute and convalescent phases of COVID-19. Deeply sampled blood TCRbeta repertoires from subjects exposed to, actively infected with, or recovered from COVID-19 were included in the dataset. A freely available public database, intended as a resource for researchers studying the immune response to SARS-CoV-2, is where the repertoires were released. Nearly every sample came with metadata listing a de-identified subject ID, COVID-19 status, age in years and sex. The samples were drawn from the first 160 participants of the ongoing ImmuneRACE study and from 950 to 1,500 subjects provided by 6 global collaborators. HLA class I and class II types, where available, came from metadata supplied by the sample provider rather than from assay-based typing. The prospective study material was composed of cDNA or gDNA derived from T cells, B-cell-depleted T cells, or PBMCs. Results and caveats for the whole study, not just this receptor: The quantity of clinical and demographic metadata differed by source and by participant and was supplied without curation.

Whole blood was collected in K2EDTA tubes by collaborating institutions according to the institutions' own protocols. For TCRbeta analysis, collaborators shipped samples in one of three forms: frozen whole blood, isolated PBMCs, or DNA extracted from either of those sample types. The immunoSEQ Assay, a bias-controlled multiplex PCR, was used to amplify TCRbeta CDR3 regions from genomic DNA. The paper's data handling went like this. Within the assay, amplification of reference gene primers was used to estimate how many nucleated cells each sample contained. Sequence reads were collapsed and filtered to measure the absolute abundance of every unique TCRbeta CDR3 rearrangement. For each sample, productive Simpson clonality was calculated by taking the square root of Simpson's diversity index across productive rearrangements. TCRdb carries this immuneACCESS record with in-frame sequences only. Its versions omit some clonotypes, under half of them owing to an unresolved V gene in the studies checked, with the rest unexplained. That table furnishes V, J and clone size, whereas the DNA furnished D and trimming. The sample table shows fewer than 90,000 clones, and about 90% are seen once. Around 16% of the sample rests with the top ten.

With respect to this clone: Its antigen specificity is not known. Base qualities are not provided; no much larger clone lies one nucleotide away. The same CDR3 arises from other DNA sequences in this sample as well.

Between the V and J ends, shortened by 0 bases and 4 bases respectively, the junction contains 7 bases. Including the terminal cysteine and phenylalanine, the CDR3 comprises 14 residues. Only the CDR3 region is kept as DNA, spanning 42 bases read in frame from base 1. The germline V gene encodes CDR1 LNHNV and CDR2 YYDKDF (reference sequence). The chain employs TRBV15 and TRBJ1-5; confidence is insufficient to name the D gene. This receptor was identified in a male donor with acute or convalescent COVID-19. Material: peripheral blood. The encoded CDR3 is CATSRDRGNQPQHF. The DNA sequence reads TGTGCCACCAGCAGAGATCGAGGGAATCAGCCCCAGCATTTT.